Shown below are 10 T cell receptor beta chains from a single sample sequenced in a study of blood T cell repertoires in COVID-19. Repertoires were generated with immunoSEQ multiplex PCR, while TCRdb's copy carries only in-frame clones and drops some. The sample holds 65,000 to 70,000 clones, around 87% seen once. Sequenced material: peripheral blood. Receptors were obtained from a man aged 45-60 years with active COVID-19.

This chain connects TRBV6-5 to TRBJ1-6, with a tentative D call TRBD1 (5 bases). The CDR3 extends over 14 amino acids. Germline V CDR1 and CDR2: MNHEY, SVGAGI. V dropped 7 bases and J dropped 2 bases, with 9 bases sitting between them. In DNA form, the CDR3 reads TGTGCCAGCATTGGGGGGACCTATAATTCACCCCTCCACTTT. This translates into CASIGGTYNSPLHF.

This chain links TRBV28 with TRBJ1-5, with 9 bases aligning to TRBD1. J was trimmed by 5 bases and V by 5 bases; bases with no gene match: 10. In germline, CDR1 is MDHEN, CDR2 SYDVKM. CDR3 length: 16 residues. This CDR3 reads CASSIRDRENHQPQHF. In DNA, the CDR3 is TGTGCCAGCAGTATCCGGGACAGGGAAAACCATCAGCCCCAGCATTTT.

The chain has TRBV2 and TRBJ2-5; 10 bases line up with TRBD1. This CDR3 is 15 amino acids long. V trimming: 1 base; J trimming: 4 bases; junction bases outside the gene matches: 3. The V gene's germline CDR1 is SNHLY and CDR2 FYNNEI. The CDR3 loop reads CASSEGQGAGETQYF. CDR3 nucleotide sequence: TGTGCCAGCAGTGAAGGACAGGGGGCTGGAGAGACCCAGTACTTC.

The rearrangement joins TRBV7-2 to TRBJ2-2, with TRBD2 matching over 8 bases. The CDR3 extends over 16 amino acids. CDR1 and CDR2 from the germline V gene are SGHTA and FQGNSA. V lost 1 base and J lost 5; bases outside the gene matches: 6. CDR3 loop: CASSLGLAGRTGELFF. DNA for the CDR3: TGTGCCAGCAGCTTAGGGCTAGCGGGCCGAACCGGGGAGCTGTTTTTT.

The rearrangement uses TRBV10-3 and TRBJ2-1, with TRBD2 identical over 8 bases. V was pared by 7 bases and J by 6 bases, with 5 bases of the junction left unmatched. This CDR3 is built from 13 residues. Germline CDR1 and CDR2: ENHRY and SYGVKD. The CDR3 nucleotides are TGTGCCATCAAGGTAGCGGGAAGCAATGAGCAGTTCTTC. Translation gives CAIKVAGSNEQFF.

This chain connects TRBV7-9 to TRBJ2-5, with 7 bases aligning to TRBD2. The trim removed 5 bases at V and 5 bases at J, leaving 11 bases unmatched. The CDR3 loop spans 15 amino acids. Germline lookup yields CDR1 SEHNR and CDR2 FQNEAQ (reference sequence). For the CDR3, the DNA is TGTGCCAGCAGCCCCGGGGGGAGGGGCTGGGAGACCCAGTACTTC. This translates into CASSPGGRGWETQYF.

The rearrangement uses TRBV4-2 and TRBJ2-7; 13 bases fit TRBD2. The CDR3 consists of 17 residues. Germline CDR1 LGHNA, CDR2 YNFKEQ. V dropped 0 bases and J dropped 2; count of bases not matched to a gene: 4. The CDR3 DNA reads as TGTGCCAGCAGCCAAGAAAGCGGACTAGCGGGGGCCTACGAGCAGTACTTC. Translating it yields CASSQESGLAGAYEQYF.

This clone appeared once. The V gene is TRBV29-1, the J gene TRBJ2-1; 9 bases are a match to TRBD2. CDR3 length equals 14 residues. V shed 3 bases and J 6 bases; nucleotides not matched to a gene: 6. The germline gives CDR1 SQVTM, CDR2 ANQGSEA. In DNA form, the CDR3 reads TGCAGCGTTGAGGGTAGCGGGAGATTCAATGAGCAGTTCTTC. Translation gives CSVEGSGRFNEQFF.

This rearrangement joins TRBV7-9 to TRBJ1-1, with 11 bases aligning to TRBD1. CDR1 and CDR2 (germline): SEHNR, FQNEAQ (reference sequence). The length of the CDR3 is 16 residues. J lost 4 bases, V lost 0 bases, and 4 bases had no gene match. The CDR3 nucleotides are TGTGCCAGCAGCTTAGCAACCGGGACAGGGGGCACTGAAGCTTTCTTT. Translated, it gives CASSLATGTGGTEAFF.

The gene calls are TRBV4-2 and TRBJ2-7; 14 positions match TRBD2. This CDR3 has 15 residues. In germline, CDR1 is LGHNA, CDR2 YNFKEQ. The ends lost 2 bases at V and 7 bases at J; junction bases unmatched: 4. The CDR3 nucleotides are TGTGCCAGCAGCCAACCAGGACTAGCGGGAGGTGAGCAGTACTTC. It translates to CASSQPGLAGGEQYF.